A selection of T cell receptor beta chains follows, all from one sample in a study of CD8 T cells in ankylosing spondylitis. In TCRdb, the 5' RACE reads were re-called with MiXCR into one record per CDR3 protein. Here the sample spans approximately 400,000 distinct CDR3 sequences, about a sixth being singletons. Sequencing input: blood, either unsorted or a sorted T cell fraction (not recorded which). These receptors were obtained from a male donor with ankylosing spondylitis. Each CDR3 is given with its conserved first and last residue. Each record gives: CDR3 length, clone size, D gene, J gene, V gene, CDR3 DNA, CDR3 protein. The D gene is left open where the match is weak. Clone size, where shown, is once, few, many, or a class for clones that have expanded.

16 few TRBD1 TRBJ1-5 TRBV20-1 TGCAGTGCCCTGGACAGGGGATGGGTGAGCAATCAGCCCCAGCATTTT CSALDRGWVSNQPQHF
15 NA TRBD1 TRBJ2-2 TRBV20-1 TGCAGTGCTAGAGGACGCTCAGGGGGTTCCGGGGAGCTGTTTTTT CSARGRSGGSGELFF
15 few NA TRBJ1-4 TRBV7-9 TGTGCCAGCAGCTTAGCGGGACCAACTAATGAAAAACTGTTTTTT CASSLAGPTNEKLFF
13 few NA TRBJ2-3 TRBV7-3 TGTGCCAGCAGCTTAGGGTCTGGGCTCGGGCAGTATTTT CASSLGSGLGQYF
14 NA NA TRBJ1-1 TRBV29-1 TGCAGCGCGCACGCGAGGACACCTCCTGTGGAAGCTTTCTTT CSAHARTPPVEAFF
13 many TRBD2 TRBJ2-7 TRBV7-2 TGTGCCAGCGGGCGGGGGGGCTCCTACGAGCAGTACTTC CASGRGGSYEQYF
13 few NA TRBJ1-1 TRBV12-3/TRBV12-4 TGTGCCAGCACCCTGCGATGGAACACTGAAGCTTTCTTT CASTLRWNTEAFF
16 few NA TRBJ1-1 TRBV4-1 TGCGCCAGCAGCCAGAGGGGTTCGAGTACGAACACTGAAGCTTTCTTT CASSQRGSSTNTEAFF
15 NA NA TRBJ1-2 TRBV20-1 TGCAGTGCTAGAGCTGACAGAACGACTAACTATGGCTACACCTTC CSARADRTTNYGYTF
14 NA NA TRBJ1-2 TRBV5-1 TGCGCCAGCAGCTCCACGACAGGAGGAAGAGGCTACACCTTC CASSSTTGGRGYTF
11 few NA TRBJ2-2 TRBV12-5 TGTGCTAGTGCTTCAACCGGGGAGCTGTTTTTT CASASTGELFF
14 few NA TRBJ2-5 TRBV25-1 TGTGCCAGCAGTGTCCCGGGCAATCAAGAGACCCAGTACTTC CASSVPGNQETQYF
15 few TRBD1 TRBJ1-3 TRBV29-1 TGCAGCGTCCAAATACGACAGGGCTCTGGAAACACCATATATTTT CSVQIRQGSGNTIYF
12 NA NA TRBJ2-3 TRBV24-1 TGTGCCACCAGTGGGGTCACAGATACGCAGTATTTT CATSGVTDTQYF
16 few NA TRBJ2-3 TRBV4-3 TGCGCCAGCAGCCAAGTCTGGGGGCAGGGCACAGATACGCAGTATTTT CASSQVWGQGTDTQYF
14 NA NA TRBJ2-4 TRBV5-1 TGCGCCAGCAGCTTGGAGGTAGCCAAAAACATTCAGTACTTC CASSLEVAKNIQYF
22 NA TRBD2 TRBJ2-1 TRBV6-2/TRBV6-3 TGTGCCAGCATTCACCTAATTTCCACTAGCGGGGGGGCCAAGCCTAGATACAATGAGCAGTTCTTC CASIHLISTSGGAKPRYNEQFF
16 few NA TRBJ2-1 TRBV20-1 TGCAGTGCTAGAGATCCCGGCCTAGCCTCCTACAATGAGCAGTTCTTC CSARDPGLASYNEQFF
18 NA TRBD1 TRBJ1-5 TRBV19 TGTGCCAGTAGTATAGATCAATTCCGGACAGGCGTCAATCAGCCCCAGCATTTT CASSIDQFRTGVNQPQHF
14 NA TRBD1 TRBJ2-7 TRBV7-9 TGTGCCAGCAGCATGGGACAGGGCTCCTACGAGCAGTACTTC CASSMGQGSYEQYF